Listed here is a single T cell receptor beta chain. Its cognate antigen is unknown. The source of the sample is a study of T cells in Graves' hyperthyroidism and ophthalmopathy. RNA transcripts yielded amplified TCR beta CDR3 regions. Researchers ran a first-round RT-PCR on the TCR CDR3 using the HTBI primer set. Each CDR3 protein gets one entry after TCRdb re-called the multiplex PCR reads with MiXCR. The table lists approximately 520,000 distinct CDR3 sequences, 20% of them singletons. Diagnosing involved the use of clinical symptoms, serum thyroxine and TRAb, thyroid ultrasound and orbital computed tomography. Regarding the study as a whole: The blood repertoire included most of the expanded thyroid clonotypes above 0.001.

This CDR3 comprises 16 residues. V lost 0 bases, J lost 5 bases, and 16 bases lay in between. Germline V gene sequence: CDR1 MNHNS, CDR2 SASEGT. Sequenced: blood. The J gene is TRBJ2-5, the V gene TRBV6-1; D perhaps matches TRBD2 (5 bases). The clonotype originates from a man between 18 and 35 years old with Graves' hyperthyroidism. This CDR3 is CASSEASGSGGETQYF. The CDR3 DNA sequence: TGTGCCAGCAGTGAAGCGTCCGGAAGCGGCGGGGAGACCCAGTACTTC.